Sequencing of this T cell receptor beta chain was carried out in a study of blood T cells in healthy people across ages. About the study: In model experiments, template switching was able to capture about one barcoded beta molecule for every two T cells that were present.

Ranging in age from about 6 to 100, the donors were healthy Caucasian individuals from Russia. Staff drew around 10 milliliters of peripheral blood from each donor. The second PCR ran about 6 to 12 cycles with a sample-barcoded 5' primer and J-beta primers. TCRdb called the 5' RACE reads again in MiXCR, with one record for every CDR3 protein. The sample lists approximately 780,000 distinct CDR3 sequences, 20% to 30% occurring once. Another study also made use of these data, one on T cells of mothers and their children.

Sequencing was performed on blood. The clonotype comes from a boy between 10 and 17 years old in good health.

Here the CDR3 DNA reads TGCGCCAGCAGCTCGATTACTAGCACAGATACGCAGTATTTT. Encoded protein: CASSSITSTDTQYF. The chain recombines TRBV5-1 with TRBJ2-3; D gene unclear. CDR1 and CDR2 (germline): SGHRS, YFSETQ. V shed 3 bases and J shed 0 bases, with 8 bases lying between them. The CDR3 is made up of 14 amino acids.